This T cell receptor (beta chain) is drawn from a study of T cells in Graves' hyperthyroidism and ophthalmopathy. Comment on this clonotype: At one of its ends the junction is not consistent with the germline gene, which may arise from a read error.

Reasons for excluding patients were uncontrolled infection, other autoimmune disease, pregnancy or lactation. RNA transcripts gave rise to amplified TCR beta CDR3 regions. HTBI primers were the set used in a first-round RT-PCR of the TCR CDR3. TCRdb passed the multiplex PCR reads through MiXCR, listing each CDR3 protein once. In the table there are some 490,000 distinct CDR3 sequences, under 25% of which are singletons. The specimen was blood. The TCR was taken from a woman between 65 and 79 years old with Graves' ophthalmopathy.

In DNA, the CDR3 is TGTGCCAGCGGTGATCGACTAGCGGGGGACCGGAGCCTATACAATGAGCAGTTCTTC. Its translation: CASGDRLAGDRSLYNEQFF. The chain is built from TRBV6-1 and TRBJ2-1, with TRBD2 matching 12 bases. Germline V gene lookup returns CDR1 MNHNS and CDR2 SASEGT. The CDR3 extends over 19 amino acids.